Following are 30 T cell receptor beta chains from one sample sequenced in a study of human T cells and chemical hapten exposure. This sample's time point: patch test 2, 6 weeks after DPC sensitization. Described treatment: therapeutic diphenylcyclopropenone sensitization with weekly scalp DPC. TCRdb processed the RACE reads anew with MiXCR; each CDR3 protein has one entry. In the table there are some 350,000 distinct CDR3 sequences, about 6% of which are singletons. Specimen: whole blood, collected in connection with sensitization to the hapten diphenylcyclopropenone (DPC). The receptors stem from a woman under 30 with alopecia areata. Some clones in this sample may be carry-over from other donors' samples.

The chain employs TRBV28 and TRBJ2-1; 7 bases are shared with TRBD1. Unmatched junction bases numbered 6, after V lost 8 bases and J lost 5 bases. The CDR3 extends over 13 amino acids. Per the germline V gene, CDR1 is MDHEN and CDR2 is SYDVKM. The CDR3 DNA follows: TGTGCCAGCCTCGGGACAGCTCACAATGAGCAGTTCTTC. Encoded protein: CASLGTAHNEQFF. Full variable domain (missing parts from reference TRBV28 and TRBJ2-1): DVKVTQSSRYLVKRTGEKVFLECVQDMDHENMFWYRQDPGLGLRLIYFSYDVKMKEKGDIPEGYSVSREKKERFSLILESASTNQTSMYLCASLGTAHNEQFFGPGTRLTVL.

The genes are TRBV20-1 and TRBJ2-1; 8 nucleotides agree with TRBD2. The trim removed 3 bases at V and 10 bases at J, leaving 11 bases unmatched. The CDR3 runs 14 residues. Germline CDR1 and CDR2: DFQATT and SNEGSKA (reference sequence). This CDR3 is CSASVAGSPREQFF. The CDR3, as DNA: TGCAGTGCTAGCGTAGCGGGGAGCCCCCGGGAGCAGTTCTTC.

This clonotype has just a few counts. This chain's CDR3 is CASSLNGLTNEQYF. The CDR3 DNA follows: TGCGCCAGCAGCTTGAACGGCCTCACCAACGAGCAGTACTTC. The chain recombines TRBV5-1 with TRBJ2-7; D gene ambiguous. This CDR3 is built from 14 residues. Germline assignment: CDR1 SGHRS and CDR2 YFSETQ. V gave up 1 base and J gave up 5 bases, with 13 bases separating them.

This clonotype was observed a handful of times. This chain uses TRBV14 with TRBJ2-7; D unclear. The CDR3 is made up of 17 amino acids. CDR1 is SGHDN and CDR2 is FVKESK in the germline V gene. V was clipped by 0 bases and J by 0 bases, with 15 bases between them. The CDR3 sequence is CASSQEAARYYSYEQYF. In DNA form, the CDR3 reads TGTGCCAGCAGCCAAGAAGCCGCCCGGTATTACTCCTACGAGCAGTACTTC.

This clonotype was seen ten or more times. The V gene is TRBV20-1, the J gene TRBJ1-5, with D unclear. This CDR3 is 13 amino acids long. V lost 3 bases to trimming and J lost 5 bases, with 11 bases between them. The V gene's germline CDR1 is DFQATT and CDR2 SNEGSKA (reference sequence). The CDR3 nucleotides read TGCAGTGCTAGCAGCCTACTAGATCAGCCCCAGCATTTT. It specifies CSASSLLDQPQHF.

The chain employs TRBV7-9 and TRBJ1-4, with D uncertain. CDR3 size: 14 residues. CDR1 SEHNR and CDR2 FQNEAQ come from the germline V gene (reference sequence). V lost 2 bases to trimming and J lost 1 base, with 5 bases between them. Here the CDR3 reads CASSLLRTNEKLFF. CDR3 sequence (DNA): TGTGCCAGCAGCTTACTGAGAACTAATGAAAAACTGTTTTTT.

This clonotype showed up many times. The gene calls are TRBV5-6 and TRBJ1-4; D unclear. V was clipped by 4 bases and J by 7 bases, with 11 bases between them. The CDR3 covers 13 residues. Per germline, CDR1 SGHDT and CDR2 YYEEEE. This CDR3 reads CASSIWTGEKLFF. CDR3 bases: TGTGCCAGCAGCATCTGGACTGGTGAAAAACTGTTTTTT. Full variable domain (remainder filled in from reference TRBV5-6 and TRBJ1-4): DAGVTQSPTHLIKTRGQQVTLRCSPKSGHDTVSWYQQALGQGPQFIFQYYEEEERQRGNFPDRFSGHQFPNYSSELNVNALLLGDSALYLCASSIWTGEKLFFGSGTQLSVL.

This clonotype was counted many times. The chain has TRBV28 and TRBJ1-4; tentative D call: TRBD1 (5 bases). This CDR3 has 12 residues. Trimming pared 5 bases from V and 8 bases from J, leaving 9 bases between. Germline CDR1 and CDR2: MDHEN and SYDVKM. The CDR3 region has the DNA TGTGCCAGCAGTGCGGGGGGAGAAAAACTGTTTTTT. Protein product: CASSAGGEKLFF.

This clonotype was recorded many times. This chain uses TRBV7-8 with TRBJ2-1, with a tentative D call TRBD2 (6 bases). From germline, CDR1 is SGHVS and CDR2 FQNEAQ. The CDR3 runs to 18 residues. The V and J ends lost 3 bases and 7 bases respectively, with 25 bases between them. CDR3 residues: CASSFLSYFAGTGNEQFF. The DNA for the CDR3 is TGTGCCAGCAGCTTTCTTTCTTATTTCGCGGGGACGGGGAATGAGCAGTTCTTC.

This clonotype appeared a few times. The V gene is TRBV29-1, the J gene TRBJ1-2; D uncertain. V lost 0 bases, J lost 3 bases, and 11 bases lay in between. There are 14 residues in the CDR3. Per the germline V gene, CDR1 is SQVTM and CDR2 is ANQGSEA. The CDR3 reads CSVEDRLYYYGYTF. DNA of the CDR3: TGCAGCGTTGAAGACCGCCTTTACTACTATGGCTACACCTTC.

The chain links TRBV5-1 to TRBJ2-1, with 8 bases that match TRBD2. The CDR3 is 16 residues long. The V and J ends lost 7 bases and 8 bases, in that order; junction bases with no gene match: 17. Germline CDR1 reads SGHRS; CDR2 reads YFSETQ. CDR3: CASAPTPGLVGDEQFF. The DNA of the CDR3 is TGCGCCAGCGCCCCTACGCCGGGACTAGTCGGAGATGAGCAGTTCTTC.

The sample holds many counts of this clonotype. CDR3 sequence reads: CASLGAALSYGYTF. In nucleotides, the CDR3 is TGTGCCAGCTTGGGAGCAGCCCTATCCTATGGCTACACCTTC. The chain employs TRBV12-3 or TRBV12-4 and TRBJ1-2; no reliable D call. V lost 8 bases and J lost 4, with 17 bases in between. The CDR3 runs to 14 residues.

The chain joins TRBV2 to TRBJ2-3; no clear D gene. With 5 bases removed from V and 7 bases from J, the gap between germline ends came to 10 bases. Germline V gene lookup returns CDR1 SNHLY and CDR2 FYNNEI. This CDR3 is built from 12 residues. CDR3 sequence reads: CASSSGPNTQYF. CDR3 DNA: TGTGCCAGCAGTTCTGGACCTAATACGCAGTATTTT.

The V and J genes are TRBV6-5 and TRBJ1-3; D ambiguous. Germline loops: CDR1 MNHEY, CDR2 SVGAGI. The CDR3 totals 15 residues. Trimming cost V 7 bases and J 0 bases, with 13 bases left between them. In nucleotides, the CDR3 is TGTGCCAGCATTCAACAGCTCCGCTCTGGAAACACCATATATTTT. Its protein product is CASIQQLRSGNTIYF.

This clonotype was counted at least ten times. The chain combines TRBV13 with TRBJ2-2; D is ambiguous. The CDR3 sequence is 12 residues long. Trimming shortened V by 1 base and J by 4 bases, and 1 base separated the two germline ends. The germline CDR1 and CDR2 sequences are PRHDT and FYEKMQ (reference sequence). CDR3 DNA sequence: TGTGCCAGCAGCTTAGTCACCGGGGAGCTGTTTTTT. Translating gives CASSLVTGELFF.

This clonotype was counted many times. This chain connects TRBV7-8 to TRBJ1-3; D is unresolved. Germline V gene data show CDR1 as SGHVS and CDR2 as FQNEAQ. The CDR3 sequence is 16 residues long. V was trimmed by 4 bases and J by 0 bases, leaving 13 bases between them. The CDR3 here is CASSSRTRSSGNTIYF. DNA of the CDR3: TGTGCCAGCAGCTCGCGGACGAGGAGCTCTGGAAACACCATATATTTT.

This clonotype was counted ten times or more. The J gene is TRBJ1-5, the V gene TRBV2; D possibly corresponds to TRBD1 (5 bases). The CDR3 sequence is 14 residues long. Germline assignment: CDR1 SNHLY and CDR2 FYNNEI. V gave up 2 bases and J gave up 4 bases, with 9 bases separating them. CDR3 region: CASSEQGRNQPQHF. The CDR3 DNA reads TGTGCCAGCAGTGAACAGGGCCGGAATCAGCCCCAGCATTTT.

This clonotype was counted a few times. V and J are TRBV2 and TRBJ2-7; D possibly corresponds to TRBD1 (6 bases). CDR3 length equals 14 residues. Germline CDR1 and CDR2: SNHLY and FYNNEI. Deletions cut 5 bases from V and 3 bases from J, with 14 bases between. Written as DNA, the CDR3 is TGTGCCAGCAGTTCACAGGGTTTGAACTACGAGCAGTACTTC. It yields the protein CASSSQGLNYEQYF.

This clonotype occurred a few times. V and J are TRBV5-6 and TRBJ2-7; the D is unclear. Deletions cut 2 bases from V and 3 bases from J, with 9 bases between. This CDR3 is 13 amino acids long. Germline values: CDR1 SGHDT, CDR2 YYEEEE. CDR3 sequence: CASSFPANYEQYF. The CDR3 nucleotides are TGTGCCAGCAGCTTCCCGGCCAACTACGAGCAGTACTTC.

This clonotype has a count of ten or more. This rearrangement joins TRBV7-2 to TRBJ2-5; TRBD1 matches 7 bases. With 3 bases clipped from V and 2 bases from J, the junction kept 9 bases outside the gene matches. There are 16 residues in the CDR3. Germline V gene lookup returns CDR1 SGHTA and CDR2 FQGNSA. The CDR3 sequence: CASSFTPRQGQETQYF. As DNA, the CDR3 is TGTGCCAGCAGCTTTACTCCGAGACAGGGTCAAGAGACCCAGTACTTC.

This clonotype was counted many times. V usage is TRBV20-1 and J usage is TRBJ1-1; 7 bases map to TRBD1. This CDR3 contains 13 residues. V shed 5 bases, J shed 8 bases, and the junction held 11 bases outside the gene matches. Germline V CDR1 and CDR2: DFQATT, SNEGSKA (reference sequence). CDR3 DNA: TGCAGTGCTCCCTCGACAGGGAGAAGCGAAGCTTTCTTT. It encodes CSAPSTGRSEAFF.

This clonotype was seen a few times. The chain employs TRBV12-3 or TRBV12-4 and TRBJ1-5; 8 bases agree with TRBD1. CDR3 length: 13 residues. V was pared by 7 bases and J by 7 bases, with 6 bases of the junction left unmatched. The CDR3 coding sequence is TGTGCCAGCACTTCAGGGGGCAGGCAGCCCCAGCATTTT. Protein sequence: CASTSGGRQPQHF.

The chain carries TRBV2 and TRBJ2-5; 7 nucleotides line up with TRBD1. The CDR3 spans 12 residues. J gave up 4 bases and V 8 bases, and 4 bases lay outside the gene matches. Germline CDR1 and CDR2: SNHLY and FYNNEI. The CDR3 loop is CASGGQPETQYF. CDR3 in DNA: TGTGCCAGCGGGGGACAGCCAGAGACCCAGTACTTC. The full variable domain, completed using reference TRBV2 and TRBJ2-5, is EPEVTQTPSHQVTQMGQEVILRCVPISNHLYFYWYRQILGQKVEFLVSFYNNEISEKSEIFDDQFSVERPDGSNFTLKIRSTKLEDSAMYFCASGGQPETQYFGPGTRLLVL.

This clonotype was observed a few times. This sequence joins TRBV12-3 or TRBV12-4 and TRBJ2-7; 7 bases map to TRBD1. Unmatched junction bases numbered 3, after V lost 5 bases and J lost 5 bases. CDR3 length equals 12 residues. CDR3 in amino acids: CASSKGTDEQYF. For the CDR3, the DNA is TGTGCCAGCAGTAAGGGGACAGACGAGCAGTACTTC.

The rearrangement joins TRBV6-5 to TRBJ2-2, with D possibly matching TRBD2 (6 bases). The CDR3 has 16 residues. CDR1 MNHEY and CDR2 SVGAGI come from the germline V gene. Trimming stripped 4 bases from V and 1 base from J, with 13 bases between. The CDR3 coding sequence is TGTGCCAGCAGTTCGAATTGGGGGGAGAACACCGGGGAGCTGTTTTTT. Its translation: CASSSNWGENTGELFF.

The chain carries TRBV4-2 and TRBJ2-7; tentative D call: TRBD2 (6 bases). Germline assignment: CDR1 LGHNA and CDR2 YNFKEQ. The CDR3 runs 13 residues. Trimming removed 4 bases from V and 7 bases from J, with 14 bases in between. CDR3 amino acids: CASSPRGRREQYF. The CDR3 nucleotides are TGTGCCAGCAGCCCGCGGGGTCGGCGGGAGCAGTACTTC.

Only a few counts were recorded for this clonotype. The CDR3 nucleotides are TGCAGCGTTGATTCCCAGCGTAGCAATGAGCAGTTCTTC. It translates to CSVDSQRSNEQFF. The chain is built from TRBV29-1 and TRBJ2-1; D gene unclear. The CDR3 totals 13 residues. Germline values: CDR1 SQVTM, CDR2 ANQGSEA. V lost 3 bases and J lost 6, with 12 bases in between.

This clonotype came up many times. The V call is TRBV20-1, the J call TRBJ2-1; no firm D call. The CDR3 contains 14 residues. Germline CDR1 and CDR2: DFQATT and SNEGSKA (reference sequence). The ends were cut back, 8 bases at V and 4 bases at J, with 18 bases in the middle. CDR3 in amino acids: CSHLVLTEYNEQFF. In DNA, the CDR3 is TGCAGTCACCTGGTCTTGACGGAATACAATGAGCAGTTCTTC.

This clonotype was recorded at least ten times. This rearrangement joins TRBV4-3 to TRBJ2-7; 10 bases fit TRBD2. V shed 0 bases, J shed 5 bases, and the junction held 7 bases outside the gene matches. The length of the CDR3 is 16 residues. Per the germline V gene, CDR1 is LGHNA and CDR2 is YSLEER. CDR3 nucleotide sequence: TGCGCCAGCAGCCAAGAGTGGAGCGGGGGGGCCCACGAGCAGTACTTC. Its protein is CASSQEWSGGAHEQYF.

At least ten counts were recorded for this clonotype. V usage is TRBV12-3 or TRBV12-4 and J usage is TRBJ1-3; TRBD1 matches 7 bases. The CDR3 consists of 14 residues. J was trimmed by 3 bases and V by 6 bases; bases with no gene match: 5. CDR3 residues: CASRDTGVGNTIYF. CDR3 nucleotide sequence: TGTGCCAGCAGGGATACAGGGGTTGGAAACACCATATATTTT.